This TCR beta chain was recorded in a study of a mutant IDH1 vaccine in newly diagnosed glioma. Overall study context: Treated patients had a mean age of 40.4 years and a roughly 60% male, 37.5% female split. Radiotherapy, temozolomide, or both had been given previously, and both were given to most. General observations from the study: Top-clonotype changes in peripheral T cells seemed unrelated to pseudoprogression. Across multiple MHC alleles, 93.3% of patients had vaccine-induced responses.

Repertoires were generated with immunoSEQ multiplex PCR, while TCRdb's copy carries only in-frame clones and drops some. The data contain 45,000 to 70,000 clones, more than 90% of them singletons. The ends were cut back, 4 bases at V and 4 bases at J, with 23 bases in the middle. Germline CDR1 and CDR2: SGDLS and YYNGEE. The CDR3 spans 17 residues. The time point is: baseline, week 1 (first vaccination visit). Regarding treatment: pre-vaccination baseline after standard-of-care therapy. To note about this clone: Its antigen is unidentified.

The input for sequencing was PBMCs, taken from a glioma patient treated with radiotherapy, temozolomide or both. J is TRBJ1-2 and V is TRBV9; D uncertain. This receptor was taken from a man aged 50 or older with glioma. This CDR3 reads CASSPTPRPTTSYGYTF. CDR3 nucleotides: TGTGCCAGCAGCCCAACACCCAGACCCACTACTTCCTATGGCTACACCTTC.